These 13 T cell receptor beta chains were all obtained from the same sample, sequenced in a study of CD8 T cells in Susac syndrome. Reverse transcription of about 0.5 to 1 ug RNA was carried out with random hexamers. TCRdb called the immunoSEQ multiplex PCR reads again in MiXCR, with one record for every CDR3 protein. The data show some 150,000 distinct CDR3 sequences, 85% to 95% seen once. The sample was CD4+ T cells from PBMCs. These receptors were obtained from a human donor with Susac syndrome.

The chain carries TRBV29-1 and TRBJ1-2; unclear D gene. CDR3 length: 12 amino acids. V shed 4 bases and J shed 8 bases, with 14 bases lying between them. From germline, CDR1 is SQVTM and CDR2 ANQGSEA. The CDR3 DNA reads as TGCAGCGTTGGTTCCCGGCTTGTAGGCTACACCTTC. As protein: CSVGSRLVGYTF.

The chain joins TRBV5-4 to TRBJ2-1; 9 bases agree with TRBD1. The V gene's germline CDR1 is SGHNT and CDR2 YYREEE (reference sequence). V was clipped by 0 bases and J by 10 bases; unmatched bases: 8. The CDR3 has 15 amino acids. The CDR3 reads CASSLGPGQGREQFF. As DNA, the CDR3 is TGTGCCAGCAGCTTGGGACCGGGACAGGGTAGGGAGCAGTTCTTC. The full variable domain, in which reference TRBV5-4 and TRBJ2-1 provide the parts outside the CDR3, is ETGVTQSPTHLIKTRGQQVTLRCSSQSGHNTVSWYQQALGQGPQFIFQYYREEENGRGNFPPRFSGLQFPNYSSELNVNALELDDSALYLCASSLGPGQGREQFFGPGTRLTVL.

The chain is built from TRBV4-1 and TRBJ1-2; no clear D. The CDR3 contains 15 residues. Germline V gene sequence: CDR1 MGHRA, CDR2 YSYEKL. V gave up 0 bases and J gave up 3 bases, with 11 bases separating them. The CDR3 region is CASSQDAGVHYGYTF. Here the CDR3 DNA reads TGCGCCAGCAGCCAAGATGCCGGGGTACACTATGGCTACACCTTC.

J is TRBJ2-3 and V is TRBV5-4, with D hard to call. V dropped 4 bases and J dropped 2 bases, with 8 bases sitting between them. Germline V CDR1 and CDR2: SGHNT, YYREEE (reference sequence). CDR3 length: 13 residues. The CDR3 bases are TGTGCCAGCAGCGCGGACGCCACAGATACGCAGTATTTT. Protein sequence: CASSADATDTQYF.

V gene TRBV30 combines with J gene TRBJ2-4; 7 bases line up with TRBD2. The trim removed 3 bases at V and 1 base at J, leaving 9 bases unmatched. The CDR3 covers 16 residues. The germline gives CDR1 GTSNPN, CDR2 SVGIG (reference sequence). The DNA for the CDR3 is TGTGCCTGGAGCCGCGGACTAGTCGAGGCCAAAAACATTCAGTACTTC. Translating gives CAWSRGLVEAKNIQYF.

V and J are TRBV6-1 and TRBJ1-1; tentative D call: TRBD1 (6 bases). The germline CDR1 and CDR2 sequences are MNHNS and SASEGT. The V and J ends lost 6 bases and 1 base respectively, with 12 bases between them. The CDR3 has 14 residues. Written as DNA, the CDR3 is TGTGCCAGCAGACCCGGGACACCGAACACTGAAGCTTTCTTT. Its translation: CASRPGTPNTEAFF.

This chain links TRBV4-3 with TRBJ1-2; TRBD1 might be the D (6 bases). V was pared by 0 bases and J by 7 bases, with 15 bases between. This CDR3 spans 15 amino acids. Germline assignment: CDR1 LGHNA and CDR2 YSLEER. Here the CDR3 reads CASSQDEGGRSGYTF. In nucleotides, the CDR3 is TGCGCCAGCAGCCAAGATGAGGGGGGGCGAAGTGGCTACACCTTC.

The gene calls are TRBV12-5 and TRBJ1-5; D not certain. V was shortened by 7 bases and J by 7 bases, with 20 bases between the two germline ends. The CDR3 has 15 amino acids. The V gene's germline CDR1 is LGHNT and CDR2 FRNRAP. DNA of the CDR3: TGTGCTAGTGCCGCCGGACCAACCTTACAGCAGCCCCAGCATTTT. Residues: CASAAGPTLQQPQHF.

CDR3 sequence (DNA): TGCGCCAGCTCTGAATCGGCGTCTCGAAGCACAGATACGCAGTATTTT. Its translation is CASSESASRSTDTQYF. This rearrangement joins TRBV4-1 to TRBJ2-3; D ambiguous. The CDR3 consists of 16 residues. Germline-derived CDR1 and CDR2 are MGHRA and YSYEKL. Trimming removed 8 bases from V and 0 bases from J, with 18 bases in between.

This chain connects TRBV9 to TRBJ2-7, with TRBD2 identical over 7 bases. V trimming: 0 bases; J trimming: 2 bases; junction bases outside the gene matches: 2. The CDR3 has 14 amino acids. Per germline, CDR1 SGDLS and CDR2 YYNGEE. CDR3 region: CASSVGDYPYEQYF. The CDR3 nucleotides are TGTGCCAGCAGCGTAGGGGACTACCCCTACGAGCAGTACTTC.

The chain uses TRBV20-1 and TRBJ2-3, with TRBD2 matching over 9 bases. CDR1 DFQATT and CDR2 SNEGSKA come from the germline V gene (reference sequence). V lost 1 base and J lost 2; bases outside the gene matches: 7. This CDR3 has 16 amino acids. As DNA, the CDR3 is TGCAGTGCTAGAGCTTGGGCTAGCGGGAACACAGATACGCAGTATTTT. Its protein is CSARAWASGNTDTQYF.

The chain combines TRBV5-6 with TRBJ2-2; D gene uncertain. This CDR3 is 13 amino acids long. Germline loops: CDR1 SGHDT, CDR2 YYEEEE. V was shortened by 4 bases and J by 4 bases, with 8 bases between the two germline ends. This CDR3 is CASSPLSTGELFF. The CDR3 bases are TGTGCCAGCAGCCCGCTTAGCACCGGGGAGCTGTTTTTT.

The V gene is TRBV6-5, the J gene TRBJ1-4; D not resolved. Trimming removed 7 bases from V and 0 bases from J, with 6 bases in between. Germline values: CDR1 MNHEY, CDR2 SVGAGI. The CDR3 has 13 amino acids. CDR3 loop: CASKGTTNEKLFF. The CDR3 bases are TGTGCCAGCAAGGGAACAACTAATGAAAAACTGTTTTTT.